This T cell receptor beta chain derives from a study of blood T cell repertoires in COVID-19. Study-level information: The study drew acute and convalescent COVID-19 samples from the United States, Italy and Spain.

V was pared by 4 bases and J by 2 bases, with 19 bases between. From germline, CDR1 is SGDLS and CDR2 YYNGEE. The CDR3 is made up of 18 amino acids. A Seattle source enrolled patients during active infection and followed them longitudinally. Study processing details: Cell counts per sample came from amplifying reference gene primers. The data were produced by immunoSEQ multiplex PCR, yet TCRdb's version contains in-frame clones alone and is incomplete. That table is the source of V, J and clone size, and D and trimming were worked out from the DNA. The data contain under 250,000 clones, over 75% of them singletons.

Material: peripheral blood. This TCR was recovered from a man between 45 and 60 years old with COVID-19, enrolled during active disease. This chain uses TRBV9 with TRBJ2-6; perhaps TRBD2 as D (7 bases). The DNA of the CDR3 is TGTGCCAGCAGCCCCCCCGGGGGGCACTTAGCTGGGGCCAACGTCCTGACTTTC. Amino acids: CASSPPGGHLAGANVLTF.